What follows are 7 T cell receptor beta chains derived from one specimen sequenced in a study of vaccination and CD4 T cells after COVID-19. Treatment here: roughly 10-day PBMC culture with coronavirus spike peptide pools or control peptides (ViraFEST assay). For these TCRs, the target antigens are not known. Once obtained from cultured CD4+ T cells, the DNA was sequenced using the Oncomine TCR Beta short-read assay. TCRdb re-called the PCR reads through MiXCR, storing one row per CDR3 protein. This repertoire shows a few thousand distinct CDR3 sequences, approximately 15% found once; its top ten account for around a quarter. Sequences were obtained from CD4+ T cells from blood, cultured in vitro. These receptors all come from a human donor who had recovered from COVID-19.

This clonotype is categorized as medium-sized (0.01 to 0.1%). V and J are TRBV6-2 or TRBV6-3 and TRBJ1-2, with 8 bases fitting TRBD1. Germline CDR1 is MNHEY and CDR2 is SVGEGT. V shed 6 bases and J 4 bases; nucleotides not matched to a gene: 10. The CDR3 contains 15 residues. Here the CDR3 DNA reads TGTGCCAGCAGGCCAGGGACAGGCCGGCCCTATGGCTACACCTTC. Amino acid sequence: CASRPGTGRPYGYTF.

This clonotype is categorized as medium-sized. The DNA for the CDR3 is TGTGCCAGCAGTTTAATCCCTGGGGGAGATGGCTACACCTTC. Translating it yields CASSLIPGGDGYTF. The chain employs TRBV27 and TRBJ1-2; D is possibly TRBD1 (5 bases). The germline V gene has CDR1 MNHEY and CDR2 SMNVEV (reference sequence). The CDR3 is 14 residues long. V lost 2 bases to trimming and J lost 6 bases, with 13 bases between them.

This clonotype is medium-sized by share. The chain couples TRBV2 to TRBJ2-1; possibly TRBD2 for D (6 bases). The CDR3 spans 17 residues. Trimming left V 1 base short and J 4 bases short, with 17 bases between. CDR1 is SNHLY and CDR2 is FYNNEI in the germline V gene. DNA of the CDR3: TGTGCCAGCAGTGAAGATCAGTGGGGGGAGCTATACAATGAGCAGTTCTTC. Protein: CASSEDQWGELYNEQFF.

V is TRBV19 and J is TRBJ2-7, with 8 bases lining up with TRBD2. J lost 3 bases, V lost 6 bases, and 7 bases had no gene match. This CDR3 has 14 residues. Germline V gene lookup returns CDR1 LNHDA and CDR2 SQIVND (reference sequence). The CDR3 sequence is CASSVAGSLYEQYF. Written as DNA, the CDR3 is TGTGCCAGTAGCGTAGCGGGGTCGCTCTACGAGCAGTACTTC.

The V and J genes are TRBV7-9 and TRBJ2-7, with D possibly TRBD2 on 6 matching bases. V shed 6 bases and J shed 4 bases, with 16 bases lying between them. The CDR3 length is 14 residues. Germline lookup yields CDR1 SEHNR and CDR2 FQNEAQ (reference sequence). Here the CDR3 DNA reads TGTGCCAGCAGTTGGTCCGGAGGGCGGTACGAGCAGTACTTC. This encodes CASSWSGGRYEQYF.

The V and J genes are TRBV19 and TRBJ1-3; D call uncertain. The germline V gene encodes CDR1 LNHDA and CDR2 SQIVND (reference sequence). V dropped 6 bases and J dropped 5 bases, with 11 bases sitting between them. The length of the CDR3 is 13 residues. DNA for the CDR3: TGTGCCAGTAGAAAGAGCCCGAGAAACACCATATATTTT. Protein sequence: CASRKSPRNTIYF.

This clonotype came up a few times. The chain recombines TRBV12-3 or TRBV12-4 with TRBJ1-1, with D hard to call. Trimming stripped 0 bases from V and 0 bases from J, with 8 bases between. The CDR3 runs to 15 residues. CDR3 in DNA: TGTGCCAGCAGTTTAGCAGGCGAGATGAACACTGAAGCTTTCTTT. Amino acid sequence: CASSLAGEMNTEAFF.